This T cell receptor beta chain was identified in a study of T cell responses to AZD1222 COVID-19 vaccine. Study-level findings and limits: The study sampled repertoires only after the peak T cell response.

As regards this clone: The target antigen is unknown.

The protocol was immunoSEQ multiplex PCR, while the TCRdb copy is restricted to in-frame clones and leaves out a portion. In the table there are about 150,000 clones, around 93% of which are singletons. The trim removed 6 bases at V and 7 bases at J, leaving 6 bases unmatched. The CDR3 length is 13 residues. In germline, CDR1 is LNHDA, CDR2 SQIVND (reference sequence). The chain carries TRBV19 and TRBJ1-2; 9 nucleotides line up with TRBD1. This clonotype was sampled from an adult in good health. The sample consisted of peripheral blood, taken on day 0 of AZD1222 vaccination. The CDR3 DNA reads as TGTGCCAGTAGGACGGGACAGGGCTCTGGCTACACCTTC. Translating it yields CASRTGQGSGYTF.